Following are 18 T cell receptor beta chains from one sample sequenced in a study of CXCR3-negative and CXCR3-positive naive CD8 T cells. Study findings and constraints: Hydrophobicity was higher for TRB CDR3s found in CXCR3-positive naive cells than in CXCR3-negative naive cells.

Their specific antigens are unknown. cDNA libraries for TRB were generated by 5' RACE incorporating UMI labels. TCRdb re-called the 5' RACE reads, yielding one record per CDR3 amino acid sequence without DNA. The specimen's table records about 150,000 distinct CDR3 sequences. Sequencing was performed on naive CXCR3+ CD8+ T cells from blood. Subset noted: CD45RO-CCR7+CD27+CD95- naive CD8+ T cells expressing CXCR3 (TNR3+). The receptors were gathered from a human donor in good health. Some clones in this sample may be carry-over from other donors' samples.

The rearrangement joins TRBV20-1 to TRBJ1-1. This CDR3 spans 14 amino acids. Germline values: CDR1 DFQATT, CDR2 SNEGSKA (reference sequence). The chain's CDR3 is CSAREPRSHTEAFF.

J is TRBJ2-5 and V is TRBV18; TCRdb proposes TRBD1, but this gene call is untestable without DNA. CDR3 length equals 16 residues. Germline V gene data show CDR1 as KGHSH and CDR2 as LQKENI. The CDR3 reads CASSPGRGGVGETQYF.

The chain has TRBV28 and TRBJ2-3; the D call of TRBD1 rests on TCRdb alone, since no DNA is present to check it. CDR1 MDHEN and CDR2 SYDVKM come from the germline V gene. The CDR3 covers 15 residues. This CDR3 is CASSPPGDRTDTQYF.

The chain employs TRBV2 and TRBJ1-4; the D call from TCRdb, TRBD1, cannot be confirmed without DNA. There are 13 residues in the CDR3. Germline CDR1 and CDR2: SNHLY and FYNNEI. CDR3 sequence reads: CASSEAGQEKLFF.

The V call is TRBV28, the J call TRBJ2-1; TCRdb lists TRBD1, though no DNA is available to test this call. Germline lookup yields CDR1 MDHEN and CDR2 SYDVKM. This CDR3 region has 16 residues. CDR3 sequence: CASSSPFGTGNNEQFF. Full variable domain (outside the CDR3, taken from reference TRBV28 and TRBJ2-1): DVKVTQSSRYLVKRTGEKVFLECVQDMDHENMFWYRQDPGLGLRLIYFSYDVKMKEKGDIPEGYSVSREKKERFSLILESASTNQTSMYLCASSSPFGTGNNEQFFGPGTRLTVL.

The V and J genes are TRBV28 and TRBJ2-7; TCRdb outputs TRBD1, but without DNA this stays unchecked. This CDR3 has 14 amino acids. CDR1 and CDR2 (germline): MDHEN, SYDVKM. The CDR3 is CASSLTGTGVEQYF.

The chain is built from TRBV12-3 or TRBV12-4 and TRBJ2-3; TCRdb's assignment of TRBD1 cannot be checked, as there is no DNA. There are 13 residues in the CDR3. The chain's CDR3 is CASSPPYIDTQYF.

The V call is TRBV28, the J call TRBJ1-3; TCRdb outputs TRBD1, but without DNA this stays unchecked. This CDR3 has 15 amino acids. Germline V CDR1 and CDR2: MDHEN, SYDVKM. Here the CDR3 reads CASSVIGNSGNTIYF.

This rearrangement joins TRBV11-2 to TRBJ2-3; TCRdb gives TRBD1 as the D gene, but with no DNA this cannot be confirmed. CDR3 length: 18 amino acids. Germline-derived CDR1 and CDR2 are SGHAT and FQNNGV. The CDR3 protein is CASSLDQGDRAVGNTQYF.

This rearrangement joins TRBV9 to TRBJ2-2. Germline lookup yields CDR1 SGDLS and CDR2 YYNGEE. The CDR3 has 12 residues. The CDR3 loop is CASTGVTGELFF.

The genes are TRBV30 and TRBJ2-3; absent DNA, TCRdb's TRBD1 call cannot be checked. The CDR3 has 14 residues. Germline V CDR1 and CDR2: GTSNPN, SVGIG (reference sequence). CDR3 sequence reads: CAWSRAGSTDTQYF.

The chain carries TRBV29-1 and TRBJ2-4; TCRdb returns TRBD2, unconfirmable since there is no DNA. This CDR3 is 13 amino acids long. The germline V gene has CDR1 SQVTM and CDR2 ANQGSEA. CDR3 amino acids: CSVEGGSENIQYF.

The V gene is TRBV14, the J gene TRBJ2-3; TCRdb calls TRBD2, which cannot be checked without DNA. Germline lookup yields CDR1 SGHDN and CDR2 FVKESK. This CDR3 has 18 amino acids. This chain's CDR3 is CASSQETLAGGPQDTQYF.

The genes are TRBV20-1 and TRBJ2-7; lacking DNA, the TRBD1 call made by TCRdb goes unchecked. Germline-derived CDR1 and CDR2 are DFQATT and SNEGSKA (reference sequence). This CDR3 has 17 residues. The CDR3 sequence: CSARDQYGTGQGYEQYF.

V is TRBV29-1 and J is TRBJ2-1. Germline assignment: CDR1 SQVTM and CDR2 ANQGSEA. The CDR3 has 11 residues. CDR3: CSLDTYNEQFF.

V gene TRBV6-1 combines with J gene TRBJ2-1. CDR1 is MNHNS, CDR2 SASEGT, per germline. The CDR3 runs to 15 residues. The CDR3 loop reads CASSVTLEAYNEQFF.

V and J are TRBV12-3 or TRBV12-4 and TRBJ2-7; TCRdb lists TRBD1, though no DNA is available to test this call. CDR3 length: 17 residues. The CDR3 spells CASSFSYLGTGDYEQYF.

The chain uses TRBV7-2 and TRBJ2-7; TCRdb indicates TRBD1, and absent DNA this call remains unverified. This CDR3 has 14 amino acids. Looked up from germline, CDR1 is SGHTA and CDR2 is FQGNSA. The CDR3 loop reads CASSLGWGPYEQYF.